This TCR beta chain was obtained from a study of T-cell memory formation after mild COVID-19. For the study at large: TCR clustering was largely donor specific. Study findings and constraints: A balance of CD4 and CD8 characterized clones contracting day 15 to 85, whereas later expanders leaned CD4+. Day 37-peaking second-wave clones had unconfirmed SARS-CoV-2 specificity.

A few counts support this clonotype. What it binds is not known. The CDR3 has 12 amino acids. Trimming left V 3 bases short and J 5 bases short, with 6 bases between. Germline values: CDR1 LGHNA, CDR2 YNFKEQ. cDNA libraries for TCR alpha and TCR beta, carrying sample barcodes and UMIs, came from 5'RACE with constant-segment primers. TCRdb reprocessed the 5' RACE reads with MiXCR, giving one entry per CDR3 protein. The repertoire holds under 300,000 distinct CDR3 sequences, with roughly 16% as singletons. This rearrangement joins TRBV4-2 to TRBJ2-3; D ambiguous. The sequence derives from a man between 18 and 35 years old who had mild COVID-19 (a few samples of this study predate the infection). Cell type and time point are not known. Sequencing used PBMCs or a T cell subset sorted from them (not recorded which). The CDR3 nucleotides are TGTGCCAGCAGCCAGAGTGGAGATACGCAGTATTTT. Translated: CASSQSGDTQYF.